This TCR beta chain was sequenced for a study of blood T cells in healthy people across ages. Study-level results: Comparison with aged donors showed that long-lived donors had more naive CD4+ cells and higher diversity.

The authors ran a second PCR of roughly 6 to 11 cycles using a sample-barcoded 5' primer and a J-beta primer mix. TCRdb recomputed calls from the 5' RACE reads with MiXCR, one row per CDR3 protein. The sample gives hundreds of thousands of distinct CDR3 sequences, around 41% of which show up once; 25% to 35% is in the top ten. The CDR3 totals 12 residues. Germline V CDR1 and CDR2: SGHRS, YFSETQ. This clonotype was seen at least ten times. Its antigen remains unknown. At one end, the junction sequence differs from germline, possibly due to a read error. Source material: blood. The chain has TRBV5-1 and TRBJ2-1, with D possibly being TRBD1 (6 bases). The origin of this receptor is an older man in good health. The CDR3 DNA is TGTGCCAGCAGCTTACAGGGCAATGAGCAGTTCTTC. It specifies CASSLQGNEQFF.